A selection of T cell receptor beta chains follows, all from one sample in a study of T cell repertoires in cytomegalovirus infection. TCRdb recomputed calls from the reads with MiXCR, one row per CDR3 protein. This table has fewer than 950,000 distinct CDR3 sequences, about 30% appearing once. Their target antigens are unknown. The specimen comprised cultured CD8+ T cells from PBMCs, sampled from culture after CMV antigen stimulation. Receptors were obtained from a human donor in good health (CMV status not recorded). Some clones in this sample may be carry-over from other donors' samples. CDR3s include the opening cysteine and the closing phenylalanine or tryptophan. D genes are given only for firm matches. Only some rows state a clone size, as once, few, many or a class for expanded clones.

j_call clone_size d_call v_call cdr3_length cdr3_nt cdr3_aa
TRBJ1-5 NA TRBD1 TRBV6-4 15 TGTGCCAGCAGTGAAAGACAGGGGACAGGGCAGCCCCAGCATTTT CASSERQGTGQPQHF
TRBJ1-5 many NA TRBV2 17 TGTGCCAGCAGTGCTCCCGATCGTGACAGACCCAATCAGCCCCAGCATTTT CASSAPDRDRPNQPQHF
TRBJ2-1 few NA TRBV5-6 13 TGTGCCAGCAGACGAGGGGGGGGGAATGAGCAGTTCTTC CASRRGGGNEQFF
TRBJ2-5 NA NA TRBV19 14 TGTGCCAGTAGTTGGGCAGGGAACCAAGAGACCCAGTACTTC CASSWAGNQETQYF
TRBJ2-1 few TRBD1 TRBV5-4 15 TGTGCCAGCAGGTCACCGGGACAGGGGTTGGATGAGCAGTTCTTC CASRSPGQGLDEQFF
TRBJ2-2 few TRBD2 TRBV19 16 TGTGCCAGTAGTATCCTAGCGGGGGCCAACACCGGGGAGCTGTTTTTT CASSILAGANTGELFF
TRBJ2-5 few TRBD1 TRBV27 15 TGTGCCAGCAGTAACAGGGGGCGCGAGGGGGAGACCCAGTACTTC CASSNRGREGETQYF
TRBJ2-3 NA NA TRBV25-1 13 TGTGCCAGCCGACAGAAAACCACAGATACGCAGTATTTT CASRQKTTDTQYF
TRBJ2-7 many NA TRBV6-6 15 TGTGCCAGCAGTTACCTGGGGGCCATATCCTACGAGCAGTACTTC CASSYLGAISYEQYF
TRBJ1-2 NA NA TRBV2 13 TGTGCCAGTCTCACAGGGAATCCCTATGGCTACACCTTC CASLTGNPYGYTF
TRBJ1-6 NA NA TRBV7-9 12 TGTGCCAGCAGCGGAGGACCCGGGCCCCTCCACTTT CASSGGPGPLHF
TRBJ2-7 few TRBD2 TRBV7-9 19 TGTGCCAGCAGCCCCCGACTAGCGGGGGTTAACCTAAAAATAGGCGAGCAGTACTTC CASSPRLAGVNLKIGEQYF
TRBJ1-1 few TRBD1 TRBV2 16 TGTGCCAGCAGTGTAGAGACAGGGGGCGGGGGCACTGAAGCTTTCTTT CASSVETGGGGTEAFF
TRBJ2-5 many NA TRBV6-1 16 TGTGCCAGCAGCGAAGGGGTTTCTGGGGGGACAGAGACCCAGTACTTC CASSEGVSGGTETQYF
TRBJ1-1 NA NA TRBV7-3 14 TGTGCCAGCAGCTTAATGGGACAGAACACTGAAGCTTTCTTT CASSLMGQNTEAFF
TRBJ1-2 NA TRBD1 TRBV27 14 TGTGCCAGCAGTTCTGGGACAGAGAACTATGGCTACACCTTC CASSSGTENYGYTF
TRBJ1-5 many NA TRBV7-2 19 TGTGCCAGCAGCTTATACCGGATGGAGGGGATGAGAAGCAATCAGCCCCAGCATTTT CASSLYRMEGMRSNQPQHF
TRBJ2-7 NA NA TRBV27 14 TGTGCCAGCAGTTACGGGCCCCGCACCTACGAGCAGTACTTC CASSYGPRTYEQYF
TRBJ2-1 NA NA TRBV6-5 14 TGTGCCAGCAGTGAAGCTTTGATCTACAATGAGCAGTTCTTC CASSEALIYNEQFF
TRBJ2-3 NA NA TRBV2 15 TGTGCCAGCAGTGTACAGGGAGGGGGCACAGATACGCAGTATTTT CASSVQGGGTDTQYF
TRBJ1-4 NA NA TRBV6-9 14 TGTGCCAGCAGTTATGATCCGTTGGCGCGAAAACTGTTTTTT CASSYDPLARKLFF
TRBJ1-1 NA NA TRBV27 15 TGTGCCAGCAGTTTTATGTTCGGGGAGAACACTGAAGCTTTCTTT CASSFMFGENTEAFF
TRBJ2-4 few TRBD2 TRBV5-5 17 TGTGCCAGCAGCGGAAGCGGGGGGGCAACGGCCAAAAACATTCAGTACTTC CASSGSGGATAKNIQYF
TRBJ1-4 few NA TRBV5-4 16 TGTGCCAGCAGCTTGGAATTCGGGGAGGAGGGTGAAAAACTGTTTTTT CASSLEFGEEGEKLFF
TRBJ1-2 many NA TRBV12-3/TRBV12-4 14 TGTGCCAGCAGTTCGACCATGGAGGTCGATGGCTACACCTTC CASSSTMEVDGYTF
TRBJ2-1 few TRBD2 TRBV14 19 TGTGCCAGCAGCCCTTTAACGCTAGCGGGGGGCTACCCCTACAATGAGCAGTTCTTC CASSPLTLAGGYPYNEQFF
TRBJ2-1 NA TRBD2 TRBV4-1 16 TGCGCCAGCAGTTCAAACGGGACTAGCAATTTCGTTTGGCAGTTCTTC CASSSNGTSNFVWQFF
TRBJ1-1 NA NA TRBV19 14 TGTGCCAGTAGTGGACTAGACGAGAACACTGAAGCTTTCTTT CASSGLDENTEAFF
TRBJ1-2 few NA TRBV27 15 TGTGCCAGCAGTCCGTCGGGGTGGGCGAACTATGGCTACACCTTC CASSPSGWANYGYTF
TRBJ2-1 NA TRBD2 TRBV3-1 14 TGTGCCAGCAGCCGGACTAGCAAGATCGATGAGCAGTTCTTC CASSRTSKIDEQFF
TRBJ2-7 few NA TRBV7-6 15 TGTGCTAGCAGCCCCAGGGTAGGGGCCCGGGACGAGCAGTACTTC CASSPRVGARDEQYF
TRBJ1-2 few NA TRBV27 15 TGTGCCAGCAGTCCCCGAGCCACGGATCACTATGGCTACACCTTC CASSPRATDHYGYTF
TRBJ1-2 few TRBD1 TRBV12-3/TRBV12-4 16 TGTGCCAGCAGTATGAGCGGGACAGGCTCTCCCTATGGCTACACCTTC CASSMSGTGSPYGYTF
TRBJ2-2 many TRBD2 TRBV7-8 16 TGTGCCAGCACCTTTAGCGGGGGGGCCGACACCGGGGAGCTGTTTTTT CASTFSGGADTGELFF
TRBJ1-1 once NA TRBV6-5 14 TGTGCCAGCAGCCCGAGGGGGGCGCCTCCTGAAGCTTTCTTT CASSPRGAPPEAFF
TRBJ2-3 few NA TRBV7-6 13 TGTGCCAGCAGCCCCCTGGACGCAGATACGCAGTATTTT CASSPLDADTQYF
TRBJ2-2 few TRBD2 TRBV6-2/TRBV6-3 19 TGTGCCAGCAGTTATAAAGAGTTAGCGGGGGCCGAGAACACCGGGGAGCTGTTTTTT CASSYKELAGAENTGELFF
TRBJ1-1 few NA TRBV15 11 TGTGCCACCAGCAGAGAAGGGGTGGCTTTCTTT CATSREGVAFF
TRBJ2-1 few NA TRBV27 13 TGTGCCAGCAGTTTTGGAGAATACAATGAGCAGTTCTTC CASSFGEYNEQFF
TRBJ2-7 NA NA TRBV6-5 14 TGTGCCAGCAGTTACGGTCCAGGGAGCTACGAGCAGTACTTC CASSYGPGSYEQYF
TRBJ2-1 NA NA TRBV5-1 11 TGCGCCAGCAGCTTGCGATATGAGCAGTTCTTC CASSLRYEQFF
TRBJ1-5 many NA TRBV7-2 16 TGTGCCAGCAGCCTAGTCGTGGCAGGGGTTAATCAGCCCCAGCATTTT CASSLVVAGVNQPQHF
TRBJ1-1 many NA TRBV12-3/TRBV12-4 11 TGTGCCAGCAGTTGGGGGACTGAAGCTTTCTTT CASSWGTEAFF
TRBJ2-2 NA NA TRBV12-3/TRBV12-4 16 TGTGCCAGCAGCTCTTTAGCGACCGCGAACACCGGGGAGCTGGTTTTT CASSSLATANTGELVF
TRBJ2-1 few TRBD2 TRBV12-3/TRBV12-4 14 TGTGCCAGCAGGCGGGGGGGCCTTCGGAATGAGCAGTTCTTC CASRRGGLRNEQFF
TRBJ2-5 NA TRBD2 TRBV4-1 14 TGCGCCAGCAGCCAGCAGCGGGGCCAAGAGACCCAGTACTTC CASSQQRGQETQYF
TRBJ1-2 NA TRBD1 TRBV11-2 14 TGTGCCAGCAGCAACACAGGGGGTGCCTATGGCTACACCTTC CASSNTGGAYGYTF
TRBJ2-3 few NA TRBV7-6 15 TGTGCCAGCAGCTTGGCCCCTACAGACACAGATACGCAGTATTTT CASSLAPTDTDTQYF
TRBJ2-5 NA TRBD1 TRBV6-1 17 TGTGCCAGCAGTAATCTATGGGACAGGGACGCACAAGAGACCCAGTACTTC CASSNLWDRDAQETQYF
TRBJ2-7 NA TRBD1 TRBV7-6 14 TGTGCCAGCAGCCGACAGGGAAGTGCCTACGAGCAGTACTTC CASSRQGSAYEQYF
TRBJ2-7 few TRBD2 TRBV27 18 TGTGCCAGCAGTTTATCCGCTCCCGGGTTAGCGGGGGCTCACGAGCAGTACTTC CASSLSAPGLAGAHEQYF